This T cell receptor beta chain was sequenced during a study of T-cell memory formation after mild COVID-19. The ends were cut back, 5 bases at V and 4 bases at J, with 17 bases in the middle. This CDR3 is built from 15 residues. CDR1 and CDR2 (germline): SGHVS, FNYEAQ. This clonotype was seen a few times. In TCRdb, the 5' RACE reads were re-called with MiXCR into one record per CDR3 protein. The sample consists of about 440,000 distinct CDR3 sequences, 20% of them appearing once. The source material was PBMCs or a T cell subset sorted from them (not recorded which). The TCR was taken from an adult woman who had mild COVID-19 (a few samples of this study predate the infection). Cell type and time point are not known. The V gene is TRBV7-6, the J gene TRBJ2-5; maybe TRBD2 (7 bases). CDR3 nucleotides: TGTGCCAGCAGCGCGAGGGGAGGGACACGAGAGACCCAGTACTTC. It translates to CASSARGGTRETQYF. Full variable domain (rest looked up from reference TRBV7-6 and TRBJ2-5): GAGVSQSPRYKVTKRGQDVALRCDPISGHVSLYWYRQALGQGPEFLTYFNYEAQQDKSGLPNDRFSAERPEGSISTLTIQRTEQRDSAMYRCASSARGGTRETQYFGPGTRLLVL.